These 17 T cell receptor beta chains were sequenced from one sample in a study of metastatic and nonmetastatic thyroid tumors. TCRdb re-called the PCR reads through MiXCR. The sample lists tens of thousands of clones, roughly a sixth occurring once. Nobody among the patients had been given any treatment before thyroid surgery. Sample: blood. The receptors here all came from a female donor with papillary thyroid cancer or a benign thyroid nodule (not recorded which). Some clones in this sample may be carry-over from other donors' samples.

This clone was seen repeatedly, ten times or more. The chain employs TRBV18 and TRBJ2-1, with a tentative D call TRBD1 (5 bases). V was clipped by 0 bases and J by 5 bases, with 11 bases between them. This CDR3 has 15 residues. The germline CDR1 and CDR2 sequences are KGHSH and LQKENI. The CDR3 sequence: CASSPPLGVNNEQFF. The CDR3 nucleotides read TGTGCCAGCTCACCACCGTTAGGGGTTAACAATGAGCAGTTCTTC.

This clone was seen ten or more times. V is TRBV6-2 or TRBV6-3 and J is TRBJ2-1, with TRBD1 as a possible D gene (5 bases). CDR1 is MNHEY and CDR2 is SVGEGT in the germline V gene. The CDR3 is 16 amino acids. The V end lost 0 bases, the J end lost 5 bases, and 14 bases lay between the germline ends. CDR3 protein: CASSYSIGAADNEQFF. In DNA, the CDR3 is TGTGCCAGCAGTTACTCGATTGGGGCCGCAGACAATGAGCAGTTCTTC.

Many counts were recorded for this clone. This chain joins TRBV2 and TRBJ1-4; 7 bases are shared with TRBD1. Germline V gene lookup returns CDR1 SNHLY and CDR2 FYNNEI. V lost 6 bases to trimming and J lost 5 bases; unmatched junction nucleotides: 9. This CDR3 is built from 15 residues. The chain's CDR3 is CASRLSGQPNEKLFF. The CDR3 DNA reads TGTGCCAGCAGGCTATCGGGACAGCCCAATGAAAAACTGTTTTTT.

Many counts were recorded for this clone. The rearrangement links TRBV20-1 to TRBJ2-5; 7 bases line up with TRBD2. V was pared by 5 bases and J by 4 bases, with 16 bases of the junction left unmatched. The CDR3 consists of 16 residues. Germline lookup yields CDR1 DFQATT and CDR2 SNEGSKA (reference sequence). The CDR3 here is CSAPLITSVSRETQYF. The CDR3 DNA reads as TGCAGTGCTCCCTTGATTACTAGCGTCTCCAGAGAGACCCAGTACTTC.

This clone has only a few counts. The rearrangement uses TRBV6-1 and TRBJ1-2, with D unresolved. Germline-derived CDR1 and CDR2 are MNHNS and SASEGT. The CDR3 is 18 amino acids. V shed 2 bases and J shed 1 base, with 20 bases lying between them. The CDR3 nucleotides are TGTGCCAGCAGTGAAAAGGCCCAGCGGGCCACTCATAACTATGGCTACACCTTC. This encodes CASSEKAQRATHNYGYTF.

This clone was seen many times. The chain carries TRBV9 and TRBJ1-6, with D perhaps TRBD1 (5 bases). Between the trimmed V and J ends, which lost 0 bases and 7 bases, there was a span of 11 bases. This CDR3 has 15 amino acids. Germline assignment: CDR1 SGDLS and CDR2 YYNGEE. Here the CDR3 DNA reads TGTGCCAGCAGCGTAGAGGGGAAAGGCAATTCACCCCTCCACTTT. Amino acids: CASSVEGKGNSPLHF.

This clone was counted ten times or more. J is TRBJ2-1 and V is TRBV30; D may be TRBD2 (5 bases). From germline, CDR1 is GTSNPN and CDR2 SVGIG (reference sequence). CDR3 length: 13 amino acids. V gave up 2 bases and J gave up 6 bases, with 11 bases separating them. Written as DNA, the CDR3 is TGTGCCTGGAGTATAGAGCGGATCAATGAGCAGTTCTTC. Its protein is CAWSIERINEQFF.

At least ten counts were recorded for this clone. V gene TRBV2 combines with J gene TRBJ1-3; D unresolved. This CDR3 region has 16 residues. Germline-derived CDR1 and CDR2 are SNHLY and FYNNEI. V was clipped by 8 bases and J by 0 bases, with 17 bases between them. The CDR3 DNA reads TGTGCCAGCGGCCCCTGGCTTCAGCTCTCTGGAAACACCATATATTTT. This sequence encodes CASGPWLQLSGNTIYF.

This clone appeared many times. The chain joins TRBV30 to TRBJ2-1; no reliable D call. This CDR3 is built from 14 residues. V was pared by 0 bases and J by 3 bases, with 9 bases between. Germline-derived CDR1 and CDR2 are GTSNPN and SVGIG (reference sequence). CDR3 bases: TGTGCCTGGAGTGTTATAGAGTACTACAATGAGCAGTTCTTC. Protein: CAWSVIEYYNEQFF.

The rearrangement uses TRBV6-1 and TRBJ2-3; D gene unclear. CDR1 is MNHNS and CDR2 is SASEGT in the germline V gene. V lost 9 bases to trimming and J lost 6 bases, with 22 bases between them. The CDR3 spans 15 residues. CDR3: CASSLPAGFFDTQYF. The CDR3 DNA is TGTGCCAGTTCACTCCCGGCAGGATTCTTTGATACGCAGTATTTT.

This clone was detected ten times or more. This specimen includes other DNA sequences encoding the same CDR3. The chain has TRBV27 and TRBJ2-3, with a tentative D call TRBD2 (6 bases). The CDR3 is made up of 16 amino acids. The germline V gene encodes CDR1 MNHEY and CDR2 SMNVEV (reference sequence). V dropped 6 bases and J dropped 0 bases, with 16 bases sitting between them. CDR3 region: CASSSRERASTDTQYF. In DNA, the CDR3 is TGTGCCAGCAGCTCCAGGGAGCGGGCAAGCACAGATACGCAGTATTTT.

This clone was detected ten times or more. This sequence joins TRBV4-1 and TRBJ1-2, with D unresolved. The CDR3 consists of 14 residues. Trimming cost V 5 bases and J 6 bases, with 16 bases left between them. Germline values: CDR1 MGHRA, CDR2 YSYEKL. This CDR3 reads CASSFGPTSDGYTF. The DNA for the CDR3 is TGCGCCAGCAGCTTTGGACCCACGTCGGATGGCTACACCTTC.

This clone appeared a few times. V usage is TRBV6-2 or TRBV6-3 and J usage is TRBJ2-2; 7 bases map to TRBD1. The CDR3 sequence is 16 residues long. The V gene's germline CDR1 is MNHEY and CDR2 SVGEGT. Trimming cost V 2 bases and J 3 bases; bases outside gene matches: 6. The CDR3 region is CASSYPGQTDTGELFF. The CDR3 nucleotides are TGTGCCAGCAGTTACCCGGGACAGACTGACACCGGGGAGCTGTTTTTT.

The rearrangement uses TRBV5-1 and TRBJ2-7; 11 bases agree with TRBD2. The V gene's germline CDR1 is SGHRS and CDR2 YFSETQ. The CDR3 covers 15 residues. The V and J ends lost 6 bases and 4 bases, in that order; junction bases with no gene match: 9. The CDR3, as DNA: TGCGCCAGCATCGCCGAACTAGCGGGAGTTTACGAGCAGTACTTC. It is translated as CASIAELAGVYEQYF.

This clone was observed at least ten times. V usage is TRBV12-3 or TRBV12-4 and J usage is TRBJ2-1; D gene uncertain. The length of the CDR3 is 14 residues. Deletions cut 6 bases from V and 7 bases from J, with 16 bases between. CDR3 residues: CASRSRAAANEQFF. Here the CDR3 DNA reads TGTGCCAGCAGGTCTAGGGCGGCGGCGAATGAGCAGTTCTTC.

The J gene is TRBJ1-6, the V gene TRBV6-1; weak D call: TRBD1 (6 bases). This CDR3 spans 15 amino acids. Trimming took off 6 bases at V and 3 bases at J, with 12 bases between the two ends. The germline gives CDR1 MNHNS, CDR2 SASEGT. CDR3 DNA sequence: TGTGCCAGCAGACGGACAGTCGGCTATAATTCACCCCTCCACTTT. The encoded protein is CASRRTVGYNSPLHF.

The table lists this clone with many counts. This chain uses TRBV7-3 with TRBJ2-5, with unresolved D. The V gene lost 5 bases and the J gene lost 1 base, with 8 bases spanning the gap. This CDR3 is built from 13 residues. The germline V gene encodes CDR1 SGHTA and CDR2 FQGTGA. CDR3 nucleotide sequence: TGTGCCAGCAGCCTTTACCTCCAAGAGACCCAGTACTTC. This encodes CASSLYLQETQYF.